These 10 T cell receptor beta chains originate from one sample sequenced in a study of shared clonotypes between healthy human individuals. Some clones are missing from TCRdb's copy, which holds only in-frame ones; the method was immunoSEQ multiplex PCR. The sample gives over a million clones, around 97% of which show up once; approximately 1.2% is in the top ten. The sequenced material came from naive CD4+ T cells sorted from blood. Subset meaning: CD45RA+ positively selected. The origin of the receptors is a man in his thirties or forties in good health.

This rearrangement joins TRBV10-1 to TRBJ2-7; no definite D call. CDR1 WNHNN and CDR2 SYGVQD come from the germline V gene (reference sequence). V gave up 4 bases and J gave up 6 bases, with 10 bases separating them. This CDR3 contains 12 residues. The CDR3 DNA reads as TGCGCCAGCAGTGGGGCCCGCAGCGAGCAGTACTTC. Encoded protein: CASSGARSEQYF.

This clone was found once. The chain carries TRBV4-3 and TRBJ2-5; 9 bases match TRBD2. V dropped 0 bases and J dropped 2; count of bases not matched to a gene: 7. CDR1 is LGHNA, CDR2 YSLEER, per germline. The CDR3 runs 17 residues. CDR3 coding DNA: TGCGCCAGCAGCCAAGAACCCGCGACTAGCGGTCAAGAGACCCAGTACTTC. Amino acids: CASSQEPATSGQETQYF.

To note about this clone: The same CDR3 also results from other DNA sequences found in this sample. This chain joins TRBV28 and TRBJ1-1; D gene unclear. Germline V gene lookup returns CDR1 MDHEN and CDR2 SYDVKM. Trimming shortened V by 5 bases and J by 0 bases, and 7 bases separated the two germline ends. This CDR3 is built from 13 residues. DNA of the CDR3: TGTGCCAGCAGTACTACAGTGAACACTGAAGCTTTCTTT. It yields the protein CASSTTVNTEAFF.

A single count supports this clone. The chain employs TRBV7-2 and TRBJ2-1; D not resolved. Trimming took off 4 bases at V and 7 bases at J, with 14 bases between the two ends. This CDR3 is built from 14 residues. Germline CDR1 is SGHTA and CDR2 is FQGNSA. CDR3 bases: TGTGCCAGCAGCTCCCAGAAGGCTACAAATGAGCAGTTCTTC. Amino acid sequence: CASSSQKATNEQFF.

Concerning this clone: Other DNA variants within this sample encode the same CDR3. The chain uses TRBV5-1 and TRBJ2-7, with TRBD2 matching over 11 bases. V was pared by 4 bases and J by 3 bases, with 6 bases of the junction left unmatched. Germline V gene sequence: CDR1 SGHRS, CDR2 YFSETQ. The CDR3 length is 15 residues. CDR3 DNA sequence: TGCGCCAGCAGCCTGGGACTAGCGGCTTACTACGAGCAGTACTTC. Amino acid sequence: CASSLGLAAYYEQYF.

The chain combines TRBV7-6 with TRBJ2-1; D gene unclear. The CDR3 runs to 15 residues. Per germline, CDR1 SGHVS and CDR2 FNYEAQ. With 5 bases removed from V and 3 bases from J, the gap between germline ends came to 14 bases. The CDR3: CASSQTGSSYNEQFF. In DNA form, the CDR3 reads TGTGCCAGCAGCCAGACCGGGTCGAGCTACAATGAGCAGTTCTTC.

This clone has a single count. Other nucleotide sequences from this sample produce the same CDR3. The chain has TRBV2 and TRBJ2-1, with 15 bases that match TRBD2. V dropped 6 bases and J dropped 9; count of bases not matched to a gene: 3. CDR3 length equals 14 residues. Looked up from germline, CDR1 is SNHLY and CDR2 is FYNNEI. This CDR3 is CASRGLAGGSEQFF. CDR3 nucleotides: TGTGCCAGCAGGGGACTAGCGGGAGGTAGTGAGCAGTTCTTC.

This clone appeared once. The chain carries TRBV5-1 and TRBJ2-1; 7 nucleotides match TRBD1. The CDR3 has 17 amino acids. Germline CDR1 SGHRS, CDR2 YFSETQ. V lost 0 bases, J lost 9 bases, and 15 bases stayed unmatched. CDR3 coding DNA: TGCGCCAGCAGCTTGGCCGACAGGGCTGAGGTAAGCGGTGAGCAGTTCTTC. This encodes CASSLADRAEVSGEQFF.

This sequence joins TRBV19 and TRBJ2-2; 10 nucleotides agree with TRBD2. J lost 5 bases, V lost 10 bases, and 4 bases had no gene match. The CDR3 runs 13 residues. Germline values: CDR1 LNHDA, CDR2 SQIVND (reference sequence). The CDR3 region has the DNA TGTGCCACTAGCGGGAGCCTAACCGGGGAGCTGTTTTTT. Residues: CATSGSLTGELFF.

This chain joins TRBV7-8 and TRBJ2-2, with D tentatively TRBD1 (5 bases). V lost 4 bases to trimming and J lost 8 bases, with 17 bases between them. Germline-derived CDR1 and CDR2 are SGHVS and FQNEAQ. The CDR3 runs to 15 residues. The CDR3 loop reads CASSSRVQAPGELFF. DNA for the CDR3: TGTGCCAGCAGCTCAAGGGTACAGGCTCCTGGGGAGCTGTTTTTT.